This TCR beta chain was sequenced for a study of control samples from healthy donors and cancer patients. Only one count was recorded for this clone. Germline V gene lookup returns CDR1 SGHTS and CDR2 YDEGEE. The CDR3 runs 12 residues. Trimming pared 4 bases from V and 10 bases from J, leaving 12 bases between. The assay was immunoSEQ multiplex PCR, and TCRdb's table has in-frame clones only and misses some. The sample lists about 140,000 clones; 94% were seen once. The sequenced material came from blood. The receptor's source is a man aged 40-55 years in good health. V and J are TRBV5-8 and TRBJ2-1, with D uncertain. The CDR3 DNA reads as TGTGCCAGCAGCCCGGTGTCGGGCGAGCAGTTCTTC. This codes for CASSPVSGEQFF. Full variable domain (outside the CDR3, taken from reference TRBV5-8 and TRBJ2-1): EAGVTQSPTHLIKTRGQQATLRCSPISGHTSVYWYQQALGLGLQFLLWYDEGEERNRGNFPPRFSGRQFPNYSSELNVNALELEDSALYLCASSPVSGEQFFGPGTRLTVL.